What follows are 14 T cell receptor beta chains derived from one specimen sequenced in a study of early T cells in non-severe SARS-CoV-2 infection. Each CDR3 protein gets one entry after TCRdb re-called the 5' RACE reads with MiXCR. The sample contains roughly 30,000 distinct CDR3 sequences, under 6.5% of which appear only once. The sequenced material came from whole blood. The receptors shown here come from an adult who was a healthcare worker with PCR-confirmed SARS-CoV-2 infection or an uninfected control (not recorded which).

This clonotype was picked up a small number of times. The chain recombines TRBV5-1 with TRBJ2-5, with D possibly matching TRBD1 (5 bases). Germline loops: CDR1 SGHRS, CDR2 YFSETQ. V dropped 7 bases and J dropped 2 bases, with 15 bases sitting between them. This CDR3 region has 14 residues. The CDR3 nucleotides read TGCGCCAGCTCCGCCGGACAACCTCAAGAGACCCAGTACTTC. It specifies CASSAGQPQETQYF.

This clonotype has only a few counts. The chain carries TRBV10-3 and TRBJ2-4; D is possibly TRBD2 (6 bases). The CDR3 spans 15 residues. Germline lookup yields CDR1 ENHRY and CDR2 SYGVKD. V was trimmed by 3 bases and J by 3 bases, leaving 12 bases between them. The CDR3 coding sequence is TGTGCCATCAGTGATGCTAGCGTGGTCAAAAACATTCAGTACTTC. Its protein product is CAISDASVVKNIQYF.

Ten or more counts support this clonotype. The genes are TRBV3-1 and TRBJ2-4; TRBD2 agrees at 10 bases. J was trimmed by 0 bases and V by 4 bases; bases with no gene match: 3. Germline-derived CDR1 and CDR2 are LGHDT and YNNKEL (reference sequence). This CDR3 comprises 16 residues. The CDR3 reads CASSPLAGGAKNIQYF. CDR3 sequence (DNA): TGTGCCAGCAGCCCATTAGCGGGGGGAGCCAAAAACATTCAGTACTTC.

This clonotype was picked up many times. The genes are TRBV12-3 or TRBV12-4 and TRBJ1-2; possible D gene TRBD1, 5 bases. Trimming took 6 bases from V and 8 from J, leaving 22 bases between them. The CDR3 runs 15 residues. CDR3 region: CASREDSRPYSGYTF. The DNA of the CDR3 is TGTGCCAGCAGGGAAGACAGCCGGCCTTATTCGGGCTACACCTTC.

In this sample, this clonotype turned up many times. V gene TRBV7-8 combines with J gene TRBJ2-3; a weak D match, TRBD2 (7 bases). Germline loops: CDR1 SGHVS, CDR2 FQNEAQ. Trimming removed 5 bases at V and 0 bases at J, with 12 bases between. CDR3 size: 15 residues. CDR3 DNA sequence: TGTGCCAGCAGCCAAGGGGGGGCGAGCACAGATACGCAGTATTTT. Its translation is CASSQGGASTDTQYF.

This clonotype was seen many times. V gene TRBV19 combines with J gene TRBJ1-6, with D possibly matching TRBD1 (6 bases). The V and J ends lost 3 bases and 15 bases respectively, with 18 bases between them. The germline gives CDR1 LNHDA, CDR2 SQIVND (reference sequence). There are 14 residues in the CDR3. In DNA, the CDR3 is TGTGCCAGTAGTATCACCACAGGGTCATGGCTCCTCCACTTT. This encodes CASSITTGSWLLHF.

CDR3 nucleotide sequence: TGTGCCAGCACCCAACAGGGGTTATCTGAAGCTTTCTTT. Its protein product is CASTQQGLSEAFF. J is TRBJ1-1 and V is TRBV12-3 or TRBV12-4; 7 bases map to TRBD1. V was pared by 7 bases and J by 6 bases, with 8 bases of the junction left unmatched. This CDR3 comprises 13 residues.

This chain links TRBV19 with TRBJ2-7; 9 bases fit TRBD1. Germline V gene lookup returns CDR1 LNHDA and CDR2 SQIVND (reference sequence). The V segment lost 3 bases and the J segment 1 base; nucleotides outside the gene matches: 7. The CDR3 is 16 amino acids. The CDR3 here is CASSISGTGTSYEQYF. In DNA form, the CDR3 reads TGTGCCAGTAGTATTTCCGGGACAGGGACATCCTACGAGCAGTACTTC.

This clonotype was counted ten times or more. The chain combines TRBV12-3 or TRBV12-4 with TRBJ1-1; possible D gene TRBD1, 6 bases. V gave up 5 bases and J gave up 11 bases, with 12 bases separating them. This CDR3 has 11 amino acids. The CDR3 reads CASSTGTSAFF. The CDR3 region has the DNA TGTGCCAGCAGTACCGGGACAAGTGCTTTCTTT.

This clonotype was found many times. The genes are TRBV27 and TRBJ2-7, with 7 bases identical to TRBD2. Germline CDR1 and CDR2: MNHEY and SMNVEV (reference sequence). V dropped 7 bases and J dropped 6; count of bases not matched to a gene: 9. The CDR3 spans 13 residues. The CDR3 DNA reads TGTGCCAGCAACCGAGGAGCGGGGAGCGAGCAGTACTTC. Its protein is CASNRGAGSEQYF.

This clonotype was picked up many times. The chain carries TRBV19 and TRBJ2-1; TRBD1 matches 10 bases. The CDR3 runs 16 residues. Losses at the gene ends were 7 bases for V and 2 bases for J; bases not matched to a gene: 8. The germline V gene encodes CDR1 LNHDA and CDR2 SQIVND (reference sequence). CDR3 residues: CASKTTGTGAYNEQFF. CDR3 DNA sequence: TGTGCCAGTAAAACAACCGGGACAGGGGCCTACAATGAGCAGTTCTTC.

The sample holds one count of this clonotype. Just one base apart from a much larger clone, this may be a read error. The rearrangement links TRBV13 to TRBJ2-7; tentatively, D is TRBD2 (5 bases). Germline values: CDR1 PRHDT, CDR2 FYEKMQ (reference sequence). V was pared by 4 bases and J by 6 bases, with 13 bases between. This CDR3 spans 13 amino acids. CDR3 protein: CASSSERVPEQYF. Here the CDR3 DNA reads TGTGCCAGCAGCTCGGAGAGGGTCCCCGAGCAGTACTTC.

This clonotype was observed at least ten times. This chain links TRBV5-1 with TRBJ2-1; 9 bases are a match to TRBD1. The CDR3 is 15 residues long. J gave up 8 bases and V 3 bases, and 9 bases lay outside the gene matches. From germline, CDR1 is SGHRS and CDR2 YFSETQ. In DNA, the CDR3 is TGCGCCAGCAGCTCAACCGGGACAGGGAGCGATGAGCAGTTCTTC. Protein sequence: CASSSTGTGSDEQFF.

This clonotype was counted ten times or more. In DNA form, the CDR3 reads TGCAGTGCTAGGCCCTCCAAAGGGTATACAGATACGCAGTATTTT. Its translation is CSARPSKGYTDTQYF. The V and J genes are TRBV20-1 and TRBJ2-3; D gene unclear. The V gene's germline CDR1 is DFQATT and CDR2 SNEGSKA (reference sequence). The V end was cut by 3 bases, the J end by 3 bases, with 16 bases between. CDR3 length: 15 amino acids.